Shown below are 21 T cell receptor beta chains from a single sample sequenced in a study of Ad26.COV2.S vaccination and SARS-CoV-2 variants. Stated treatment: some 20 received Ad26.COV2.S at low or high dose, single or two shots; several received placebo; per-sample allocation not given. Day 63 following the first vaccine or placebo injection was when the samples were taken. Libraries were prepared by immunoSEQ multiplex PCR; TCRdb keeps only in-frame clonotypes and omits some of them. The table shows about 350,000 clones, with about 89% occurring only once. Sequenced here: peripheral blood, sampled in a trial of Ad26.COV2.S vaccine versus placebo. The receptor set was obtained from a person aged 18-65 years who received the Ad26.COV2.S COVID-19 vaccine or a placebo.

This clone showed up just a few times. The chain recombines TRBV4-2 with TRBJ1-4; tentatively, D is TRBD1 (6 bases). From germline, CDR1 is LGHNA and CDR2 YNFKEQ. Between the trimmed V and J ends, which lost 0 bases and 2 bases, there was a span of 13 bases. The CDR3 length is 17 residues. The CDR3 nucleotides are TGTGCCAGCAGCCAAGATTTTGGGAGGGGGACTAATGAAAAACTGTTTTTT. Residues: CASSQDFGRGTNEKLFF.

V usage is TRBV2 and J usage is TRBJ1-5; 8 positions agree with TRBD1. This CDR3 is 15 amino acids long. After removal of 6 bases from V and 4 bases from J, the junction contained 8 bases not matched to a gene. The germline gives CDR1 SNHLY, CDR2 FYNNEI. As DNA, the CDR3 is TGTGCCAGCAGCGCAGGGGGCGTCAGGAATCAGCCCCAGCATTTT. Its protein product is CASSAGGVRNQPQHF.

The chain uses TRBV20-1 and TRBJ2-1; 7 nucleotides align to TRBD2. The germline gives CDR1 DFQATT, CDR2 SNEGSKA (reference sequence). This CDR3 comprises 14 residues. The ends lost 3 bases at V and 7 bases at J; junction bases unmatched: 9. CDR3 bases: TGCAGTGCTAGTTCGGAGGGAGGGTGGAATGAGCAGTTCTTC. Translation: CSASSEGGWNEQFF.

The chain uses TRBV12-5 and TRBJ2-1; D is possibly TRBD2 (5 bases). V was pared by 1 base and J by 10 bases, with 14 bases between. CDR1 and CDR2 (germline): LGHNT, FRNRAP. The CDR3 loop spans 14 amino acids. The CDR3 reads CASGLDPTGSEQFF. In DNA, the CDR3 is TGTGCTAGTGGTTTGGACCCTACGGGGTCCGAGCAGTTCTTC. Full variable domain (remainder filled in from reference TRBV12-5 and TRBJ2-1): DARVTQTPRHKVTEMGQEVTMRCQPILGHNTVFWYRQTMMQGLELLAYFRNRAPLDDSGMPKDRFSAEMPDATLATLKIQPSEPRDSAVYFCASGLDPTGSEQFFGPGTRLTVL.

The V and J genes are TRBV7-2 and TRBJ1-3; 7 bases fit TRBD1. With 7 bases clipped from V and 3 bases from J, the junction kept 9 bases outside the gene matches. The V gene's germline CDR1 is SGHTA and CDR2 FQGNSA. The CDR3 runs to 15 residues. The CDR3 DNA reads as TGTGCCAGCACCGCGGACAGGACAAATGGAAACACCATATATTTT. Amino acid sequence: CASTADRTNGNTIYF.

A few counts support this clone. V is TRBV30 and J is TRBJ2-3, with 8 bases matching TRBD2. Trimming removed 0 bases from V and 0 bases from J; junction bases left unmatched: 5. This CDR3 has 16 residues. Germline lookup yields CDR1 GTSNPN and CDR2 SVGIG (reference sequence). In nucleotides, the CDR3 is TGTGCCTGGAGTGTACGGCTAGCGGGCAGCACAGATACGCAGTATTTT. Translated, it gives CAWSVRLAGSTDTQYF.

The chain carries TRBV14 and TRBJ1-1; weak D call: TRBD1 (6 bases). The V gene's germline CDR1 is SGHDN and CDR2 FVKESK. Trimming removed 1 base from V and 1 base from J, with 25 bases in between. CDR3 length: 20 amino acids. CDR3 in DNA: TGTGCCAGCAGCCAAGCGGGGGGCGCCTATACCTCCCCCTCGAACACTGAAGCTTTCTTT. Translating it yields CASSQAGGAYTSPSNTEAFF.

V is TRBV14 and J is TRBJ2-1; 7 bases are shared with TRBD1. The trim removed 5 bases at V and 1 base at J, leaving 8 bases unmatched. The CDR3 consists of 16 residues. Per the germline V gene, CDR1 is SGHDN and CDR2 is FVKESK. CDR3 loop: CASSNPRDSSYNEQFF. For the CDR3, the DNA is TGTGCCAGCAGCAACCCCCGGGACAGTTCCTACAATGAGCAGTTCTTC.

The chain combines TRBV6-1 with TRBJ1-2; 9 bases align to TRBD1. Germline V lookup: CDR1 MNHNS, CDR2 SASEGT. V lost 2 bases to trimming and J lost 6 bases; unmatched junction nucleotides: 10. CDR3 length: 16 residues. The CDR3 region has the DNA TGTGCCAGCAGTGAAATACCAGGACAGGGGCGCGATGGCTACACCTTC. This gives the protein CASSEIPGQGRDGYTF.

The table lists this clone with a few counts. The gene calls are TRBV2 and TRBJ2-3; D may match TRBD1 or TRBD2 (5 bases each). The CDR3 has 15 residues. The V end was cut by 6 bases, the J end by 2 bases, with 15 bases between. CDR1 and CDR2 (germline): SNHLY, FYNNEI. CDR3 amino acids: CASRREGRTTDTQYF. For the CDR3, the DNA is TGTGCCAGCAGGCGAGAGGGACGTACCACAGATACGCAGTATTTT.

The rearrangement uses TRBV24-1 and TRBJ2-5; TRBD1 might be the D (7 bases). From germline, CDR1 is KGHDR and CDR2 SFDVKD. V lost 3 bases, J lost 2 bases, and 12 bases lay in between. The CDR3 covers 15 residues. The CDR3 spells CATSDPAGQQETQYF. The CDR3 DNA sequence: TGTGCCACCAGTGATCCGGCGGGACAGCAAGAGACCCAGTACTTC.

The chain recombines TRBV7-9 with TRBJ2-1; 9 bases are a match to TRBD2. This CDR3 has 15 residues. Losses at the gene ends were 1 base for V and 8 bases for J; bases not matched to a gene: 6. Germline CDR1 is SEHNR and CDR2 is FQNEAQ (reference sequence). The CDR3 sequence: CASSLGLAGVHEQFF. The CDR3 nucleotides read TGTGCCAGCAGCTTAGGATTAGCGGGAGTCCATGAGCAGTTCTTC. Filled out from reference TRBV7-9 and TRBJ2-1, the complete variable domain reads DTGVSQNPRHKITKRGQNVTFRCDPISEHNRLYWYRQTLGQGPEFLTYFQNEAQLEKSRLLSDRFSAERPKGSFSTLEIQRTEQGDSAMYLCASSLGLAGVHEQFFGPGTRLTVL.

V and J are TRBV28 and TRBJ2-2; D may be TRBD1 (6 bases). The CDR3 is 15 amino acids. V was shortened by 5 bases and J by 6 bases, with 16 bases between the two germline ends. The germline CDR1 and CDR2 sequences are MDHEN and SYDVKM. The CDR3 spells CASSPPGRGPGELFF. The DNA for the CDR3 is TGTGCCAGCAGTCCCCCGGGCAGGGGTCCCGGGGAGCTGTTTTTT.

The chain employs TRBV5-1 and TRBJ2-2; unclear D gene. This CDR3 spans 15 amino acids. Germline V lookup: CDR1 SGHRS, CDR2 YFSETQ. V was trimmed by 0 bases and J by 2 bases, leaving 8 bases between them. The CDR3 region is CASSLVSSNTGELFF. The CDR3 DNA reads TGCGCCAGCAGCTTGGTCTCGAGTAACACCGGGGAGCTGTTTTTT.

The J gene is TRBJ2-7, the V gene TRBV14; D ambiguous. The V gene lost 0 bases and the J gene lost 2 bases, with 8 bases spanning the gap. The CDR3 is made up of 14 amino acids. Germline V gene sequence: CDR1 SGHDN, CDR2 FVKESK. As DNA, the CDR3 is TGTGCCAGCAGCCAAGATATCCCCCCCTACGAGCAGTACTTC. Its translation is CASSQDIPPYEQYF.

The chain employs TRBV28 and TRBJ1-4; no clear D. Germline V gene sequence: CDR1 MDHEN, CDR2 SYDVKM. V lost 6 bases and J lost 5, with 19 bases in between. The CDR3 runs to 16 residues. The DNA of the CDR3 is TGTGCCAGCAGCCGAAGGGAGACCGCCCTAAATGAAAAACTGTTTTTT. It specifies CASSRRETALNEKLFF.

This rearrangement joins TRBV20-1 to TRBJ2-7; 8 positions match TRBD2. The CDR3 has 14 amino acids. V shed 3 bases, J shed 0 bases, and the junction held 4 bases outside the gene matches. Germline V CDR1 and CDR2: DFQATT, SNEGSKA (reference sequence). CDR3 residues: CSASKLAASYEQYF. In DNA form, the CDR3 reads TGCAGTGCTAGTAAACTAGCGGCCTCCTACGAGCAGTACTTC.

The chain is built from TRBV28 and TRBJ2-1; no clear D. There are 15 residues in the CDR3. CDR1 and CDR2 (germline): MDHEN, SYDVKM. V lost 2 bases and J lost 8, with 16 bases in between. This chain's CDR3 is CASSLVGQDWDEQFF. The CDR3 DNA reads TGTGCCAGCAGTTTAGTCGGCCAGGATTGGGATGAGCAGTTCTTC.

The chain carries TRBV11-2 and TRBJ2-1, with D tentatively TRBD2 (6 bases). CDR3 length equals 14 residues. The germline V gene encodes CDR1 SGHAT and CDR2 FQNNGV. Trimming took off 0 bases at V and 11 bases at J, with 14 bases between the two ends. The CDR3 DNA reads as TGTGCCAGCAGCTTAGATCCGAATAGCGGAAAGCAGTTCTTC. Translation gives CASSLDPNSGKQFF.

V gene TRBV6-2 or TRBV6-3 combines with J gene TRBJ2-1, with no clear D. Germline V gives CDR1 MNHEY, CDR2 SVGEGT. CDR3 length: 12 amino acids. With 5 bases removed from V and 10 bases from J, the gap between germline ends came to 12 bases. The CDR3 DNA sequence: TGTGCCAGCAGTCAGACCCGACAAGAGCAGTTCTTC. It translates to CASSQTRQEQFF.

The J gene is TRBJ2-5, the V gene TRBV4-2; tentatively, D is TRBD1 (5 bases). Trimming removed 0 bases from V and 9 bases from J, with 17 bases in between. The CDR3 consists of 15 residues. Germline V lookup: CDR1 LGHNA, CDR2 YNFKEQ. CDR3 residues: CASSQESPAQGAQYF. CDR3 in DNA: TGTGCCAGCAGCCAAGAAAGTCCGGCGCAAGGGGCCCAGTACTTC.